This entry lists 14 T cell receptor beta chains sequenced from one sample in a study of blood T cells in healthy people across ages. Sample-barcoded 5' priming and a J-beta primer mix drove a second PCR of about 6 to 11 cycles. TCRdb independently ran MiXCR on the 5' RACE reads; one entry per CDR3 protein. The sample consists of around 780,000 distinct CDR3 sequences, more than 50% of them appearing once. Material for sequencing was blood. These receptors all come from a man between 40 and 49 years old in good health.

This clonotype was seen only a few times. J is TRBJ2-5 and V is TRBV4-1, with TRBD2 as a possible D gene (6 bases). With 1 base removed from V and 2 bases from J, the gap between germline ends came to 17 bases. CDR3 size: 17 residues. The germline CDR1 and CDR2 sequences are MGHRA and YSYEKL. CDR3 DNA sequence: TGCGCCAGCAGCCAAGGGACTACGGGAGTAAAACAAGAGACCCAGTACTTC. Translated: CASSQGTTGVKQETQYF.

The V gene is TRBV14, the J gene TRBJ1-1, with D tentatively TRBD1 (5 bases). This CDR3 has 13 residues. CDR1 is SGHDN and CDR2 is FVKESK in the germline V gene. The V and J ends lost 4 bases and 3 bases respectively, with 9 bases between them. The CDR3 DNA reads TGTGCCAGCAGCCTGGGGACGGACACTGAAGCTTTCTTT. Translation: CASSLGTDTEAFF.

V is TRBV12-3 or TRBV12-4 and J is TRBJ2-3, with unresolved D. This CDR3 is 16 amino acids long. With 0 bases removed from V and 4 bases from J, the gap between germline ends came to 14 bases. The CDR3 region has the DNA TGTGCCAGCAGTTTAGCTCAGATCATTGTATCAGATACGCAGTATTTT. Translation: CASSLAQIIVSDTQYF.

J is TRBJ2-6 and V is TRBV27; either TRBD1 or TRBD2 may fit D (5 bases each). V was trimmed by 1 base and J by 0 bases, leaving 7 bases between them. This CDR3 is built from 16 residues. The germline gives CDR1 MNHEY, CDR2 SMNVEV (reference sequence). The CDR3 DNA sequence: TGTGCCAGCAGTTTATTGGGGGTCTCTGGGGCCAACGTCCTGACTTTC. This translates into CASSLLGVSGANVLTF.

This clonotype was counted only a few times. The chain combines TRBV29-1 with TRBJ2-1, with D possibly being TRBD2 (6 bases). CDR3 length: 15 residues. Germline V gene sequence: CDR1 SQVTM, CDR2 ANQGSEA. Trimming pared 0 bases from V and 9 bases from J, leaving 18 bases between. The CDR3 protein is CSVEEASAFSGEQFF. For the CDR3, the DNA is TGCAGCGTTGAAGAGGCTAGCGCCTTTTCGGGTGAGCAGTTCTTC.

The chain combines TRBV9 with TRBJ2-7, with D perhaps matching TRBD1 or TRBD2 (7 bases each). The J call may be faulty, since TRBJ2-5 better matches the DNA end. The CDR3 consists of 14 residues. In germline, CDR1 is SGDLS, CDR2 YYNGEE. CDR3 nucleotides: TGTGCCAGCAGCGCAACGCAGGGGGGGGGGACCCAGTACTTC. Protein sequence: CASSATQGGGTQYF.

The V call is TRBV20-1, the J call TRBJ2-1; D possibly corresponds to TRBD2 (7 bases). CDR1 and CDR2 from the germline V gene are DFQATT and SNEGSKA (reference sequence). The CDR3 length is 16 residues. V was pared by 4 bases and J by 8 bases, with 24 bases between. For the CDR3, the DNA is TGCAGTGCTATATCAATCCGGGGGGCGATTATGGATGAGCAGTTCTTC. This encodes CSAISIRGAIMDEQFF.

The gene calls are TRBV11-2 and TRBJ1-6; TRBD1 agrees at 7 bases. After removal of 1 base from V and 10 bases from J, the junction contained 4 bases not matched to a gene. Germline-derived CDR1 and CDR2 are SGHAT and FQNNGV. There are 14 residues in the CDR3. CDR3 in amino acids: CASSLGRGGSPLHF. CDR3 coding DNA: TGTGCCAGCAGCTTAGGCAGGGGGGGGTCACCCCTCCACTTT.

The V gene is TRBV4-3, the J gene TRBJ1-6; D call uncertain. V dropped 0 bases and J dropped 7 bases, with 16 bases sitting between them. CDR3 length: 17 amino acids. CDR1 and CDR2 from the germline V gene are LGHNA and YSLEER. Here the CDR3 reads CASSQDRVEQGNSPLHF. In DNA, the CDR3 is TGCGCCAGCAGCCAAGATCGGGTAGAGCAAGGGAATTCACCCCTCCACTTT.

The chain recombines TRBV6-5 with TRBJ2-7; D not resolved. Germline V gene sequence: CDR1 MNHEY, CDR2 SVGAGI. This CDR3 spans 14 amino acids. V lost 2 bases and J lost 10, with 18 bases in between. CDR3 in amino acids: CASSYALSLSPQYF. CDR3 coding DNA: TGTGCCAGCAGTTACGCGCTTTCATTGTCACCCCAGTACTTC.

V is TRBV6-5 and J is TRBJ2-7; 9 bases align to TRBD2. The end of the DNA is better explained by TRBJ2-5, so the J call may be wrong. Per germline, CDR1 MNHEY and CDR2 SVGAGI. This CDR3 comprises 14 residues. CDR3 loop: CASSPSGVLRTQYF. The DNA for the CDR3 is TGTGCCAGCAGTCCTAGCGGGGTGTTGAGGACCCAGTACTTC.

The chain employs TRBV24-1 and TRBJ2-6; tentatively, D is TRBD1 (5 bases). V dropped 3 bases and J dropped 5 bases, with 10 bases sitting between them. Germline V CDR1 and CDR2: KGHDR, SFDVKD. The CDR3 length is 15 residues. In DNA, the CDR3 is TGTGCCACCAGTGATAATCAGGGATGGGCCAACGTCCTGACTTTC. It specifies CATSDNQGWANVLTF.

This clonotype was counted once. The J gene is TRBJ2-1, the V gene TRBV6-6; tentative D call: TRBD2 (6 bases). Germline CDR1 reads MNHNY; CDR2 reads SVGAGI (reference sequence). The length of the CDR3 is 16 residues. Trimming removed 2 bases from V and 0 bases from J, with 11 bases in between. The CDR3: CASSYGLARSYNEQFF. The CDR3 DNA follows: TGTGCCAGCAGTTACGGGCTAGCGCGCTCCTACAATGAGCAGTTCTTC.

CDR3 DNA sequence: TGTGCCAGCAGCCAAGATATCCACACAGATACGCAGTATTTT. Residues: CASSQDIHTDTQYF. The V and J genes are TRBV4-2 and TRBJ2-3; D not resolved. Germline V gene lookup returns CDR1 LGHNA and CDR2 YNFKEQ. The CDR3 sequence is 14 residues long. The V gene lost 0 bases and the J gene lost 2 bases, with 6 bases spanning the gap.